This entry describes one T cell receptor beta chain. Assay: immunoSEQ multiplex PCR; the TCRdb copy retains only in-frame clones and omits some. The table shows about 85,000 clones, with around 88% occurring only once. The data derive from a study of blood T cell repertoires in COVID-19. At the level of the study: Acute-phase and convalescent COVID-19 samples originated in the United States, Italy and Spain.

This CDR3 has 13 residues. V lost 6 bases to trimming and J lost 1 base, with 9 bases between them. The rearrangement joins TRBV12-3 or TRBV12-4 to TRBJ1-1; D unresolved. The clonotype comes from a woman older than 75 with acute or convalescent COVID-19. Source material: peripheral blood. The CDR3 nucleotides are TGTGCCAGCAGCCTACAGACGAACACTGAAGCTTTCTTT. Its translation is CASSLQTNTEAFF.